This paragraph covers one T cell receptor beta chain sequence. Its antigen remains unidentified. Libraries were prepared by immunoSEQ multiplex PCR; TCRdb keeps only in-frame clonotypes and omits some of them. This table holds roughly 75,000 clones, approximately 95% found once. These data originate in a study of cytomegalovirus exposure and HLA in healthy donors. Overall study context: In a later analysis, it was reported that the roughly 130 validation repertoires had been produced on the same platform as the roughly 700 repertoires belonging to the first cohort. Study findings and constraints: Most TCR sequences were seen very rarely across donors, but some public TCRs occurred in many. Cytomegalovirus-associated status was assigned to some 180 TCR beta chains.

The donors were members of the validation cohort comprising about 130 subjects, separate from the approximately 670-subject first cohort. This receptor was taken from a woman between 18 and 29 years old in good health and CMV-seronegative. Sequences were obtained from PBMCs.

In DNA form, the CDR3 reads TGTGCCAGCAGCGCGGGGACAGGGACCGGCTACACCTTC. Translated: CASSAGTGTGYTF. V is TRBV7-2 and J is TRBJ1-2, with 9 bases aligning to TRBD1. V lost 5 bases to trimming and J lost 8 bases; unmatched junction nucleotides: 6. The length of the CDR3 is 13 residues. CDR1 SGHTA and CDR2 FQGNSA come from the germline V gene.